This is a list of T cell receptor beta chains from one sample in a study of blood T cell repertoires in COVID-19. Only in-frame clones appear in the TCRdb table, and some are missing; sequencing was by immunoSEQ multiplex PCR. This table holds over 40,000 clones, roughly nine tenths found once. Sequenced material: peripheral blood. The receptors were gathered from a man between 65 and 85 years old with active COVID-19. Each CDR3 is given with its conserved first and last residue. The D gene is left open where the match is weak. Expanded clones get a size class; other rows say once, few or many, or leave the size out.

TRBJ2-3,TRBV4-2,.,TRBD2,TGTGCCAGCAGCCAAGGCCTAGCGGGGGGGCAAGATACGCAGTATTTT,CASSQGLAGGQDTQYF
TRBJ1-1,TRBV19,.,.,TGTGCCAGTAAACAGAGCCCAGTAAACACTGAAGCTTTCTTT,CASKQSPVNTEAFF
TRBJ2-1,TRBV6-6,.,.,TGTGCCAGCAGGGGAGGGGGGGGATACAATGAGCAGTTCTTC,CASRGGGGYNEQFF
TRBJ2-7,TRBV28,.,TRBD1,TGTGCCAGCATTCCGAGGGGGCCTACCTCCTACGAGCAGTACTTC,CASIPRGPTSYEQYF
TRBJ1-5,TRBV6-2/TRBV6-3,.,TRBD1,TGTGCCAGCAGTTACGACCCCGGGACAGGCTATCAGCCCCAGCATTTT,CASSYDPGTGYQPQHF
TRBJ2-7,TRBV27,.,.,TGTGCCAGCAGTTTATCGAACGGAATAGCCTCCTACGAGCAGTACTTC,CASSLSNGIASYEQYF
TRBJ2-1,TRBV4-1,.,TRBD2,TGCGCCAGCAGCCCTAGGAGCGGGGGGGCTCGCAATGAGCAGTTCTTC,CASSPRSGGARNEQFF
TRBJ1-5,TRBV3-1/TRBV3-2,once,.,TGTGCCAGCAGCCCCGGACAGTTTAGCAATCAGCCCCAGCATTTT,CASSPGQFSNQPQHF
TRBJ2-5,TRBV20-1,.,TRBD2,TGCAGTGCCAGTAGCGGGGGGGCCTATCAAGAGACCCAGTACTTC,CSASSGGAYQETQYF
TRBJ1-5,TRBV6-1,few,.,TGTGCCAGCAGTGATATCCCCACAGTTTATAGCAATCAGCCCCAGCATTTT,CASSDIPTVYSNQPQHF
TRBJ2-5,TRBV6-5,.,.,TGTGCCAGCACCATTCAGGGTTCTAGGGAGACCCAGTACTTC,CASTIQGSRETQYF
TRBJ2-1,TRBV11-2,.,TRBD1,TGTGCCAGCAGCTTAGTGGCAGGGGGTAAGAATGAGCAGTTCTTC,CASSLVAGGKNEQFF
TRBJ2-2,TRBV18,.,.,TGTGCCAGCTCACAAAAGACGGTACTAGGGCCCATCGCGAACACCGGGGAGCTGTTTTTT,CASSQKTVLGPIANTGELFF